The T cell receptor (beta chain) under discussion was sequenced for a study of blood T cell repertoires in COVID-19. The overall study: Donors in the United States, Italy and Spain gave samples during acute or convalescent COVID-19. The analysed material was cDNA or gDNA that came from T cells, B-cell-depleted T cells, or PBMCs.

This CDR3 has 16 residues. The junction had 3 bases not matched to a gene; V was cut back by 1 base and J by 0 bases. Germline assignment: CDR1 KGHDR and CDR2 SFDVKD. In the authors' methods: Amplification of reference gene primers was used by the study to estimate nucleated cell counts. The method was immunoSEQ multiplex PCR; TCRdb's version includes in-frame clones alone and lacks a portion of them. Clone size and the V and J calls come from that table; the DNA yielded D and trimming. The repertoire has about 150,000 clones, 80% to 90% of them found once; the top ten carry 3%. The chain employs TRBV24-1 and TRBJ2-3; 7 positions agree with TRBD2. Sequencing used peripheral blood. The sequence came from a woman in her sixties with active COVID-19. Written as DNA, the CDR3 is TGTGCCACCAGTGATTTCGGGGGGACTAGCACAGATACGCAGTATTTT. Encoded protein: CATSDFGGTSTDTQYF.